These T cell receptor beta chains were read from a single sample in a study of cytomegalovirus exposure and HLA in healthy donors. Profiled with immunoSEQ multiplex PCR; TCRdb holds only in-frame clones, not every one. Its table lists about 140,000 clones. Sequencing was done on a sample of PBMCs. All receptors come from a man aged 40-49 years in good health and CMV-seronegative. The CDR3 runs from the conserved cysteine through the conserved F or W. The order of the fields is D gene, V gene, CDR3 length, J gene, CDR3 protein, CDR3 DNA. The D gene is left open where the match is weak.

D: TRBD1
V: TRBV29-1
length: 14
J: TRBJ1-1
CDR3: CSVLRQGRHTEAFF
DNA: TGCAGCGTTCTAAGACAGGGGAGGCACACTGAAGCTTTCTTT

D: TRBD1
V: TRBV19
length: 15
J: TRBJ1-6
CDR3: CASRSGTGVSSPLHF
DNA: TGTGCCAGTCGTTCCGGGACAGGGGTAAGTTCACCCCTCCACTTT

D: NA
V: TRBV15
length: 13
J: TRBJ2-3
CDR3: CATSRGHGDTQYF
DNA: TGTGCCACCAGCAGAGGGCACGGGGATACGCAGTATTTT

D: TRBD1
V: TRBV10-3
length: 14
J: TRBJ2-4
CDR3: CAISENDRENIQYF
DNA: TGTGCCATCAGTGAGAACGACAGGGAAAACATTCAGTACTTC

D: TRBD1
V: TRBV14
length: 15
J: TRBJ1-4
CDR3: CASSQDGTANEKLFF
DNA: TGTGCCAGCAGCCAAGATGGGACAGCTAATGAAAAACTGTTTTTT

D: NA
V: TRBV5-6
length: 16
J: TRBJ2-3
CDR3: CASSSWGQASTDTQYF
DNA: TGTGCCAGCAGCTCCTGGGGACAAGCAAGCACAGATACGCAGTATTTT

D: NA
V: TRBV9
length: 14
J: TRBJ1-1
CDR3: CASSGGGLNTEAFF
DNA: TGTGCCAGCAGCGGCGGAGGGTTGAACACTGAAGCTTTCTTT

D: NA
V: TRBV14
length: 13
J: TRBJ1-2
CDR3: CASSQIQGYGYTF
DNA: TGTGCCAGCAGCCAAATACAGGGCTATGGCTACACCTTC

D: NA
V: TRBV27
length: 14
J: TRBJ2-5
CDR3: CASSSGTGQETQYF
DNA: TGTGCCAGCAGTAGCGGGACAGGCCAAGAGACCCAGTACTTC

D: NA
V: TRBV4-3
length: 16
J: TRBJ1-5
CDR3: CASSQDWAGSGQPQHF
DNA: TGCGCCAGCAGCCAAGATTGGGCCGGATCGGGACAGCCCCAGCATTTT

D: TRBD1
V: TRBV5-4
length: 16
J: TRBJ2-2
CDR3: CASSPGQGKNTGELFF
DNA: TGTGCCAGCAGCCCGGGACAGGGAAAGAACACCGGGGAGCTGTTTTTT

D: NA
V: TRBV29-1
length: 11
J: TRBJ1-1
CDR3: CSVGRGTEAFF
DNA: TGCAGCGTTGGTAGGGGCACTGAAGCTTTCTTT

D: TRBD1
V: TRBV5-1
length: 15
J: TRBJ2-7
CDR3: CASSFLTGGRYEQYF
DNA: TGCGCCAGCAGCTTTCTGACAGGGGGACGCTACGAGCAGTACTTC

D: TRBD2
V: TRBV6-1
length: 15
J: TRBJ2-3
CDR3: CASREAGGGTDTQYF
DNA: TGTGCCAGCAGGGAAGCGGGGGGTGGCACAGATACGCAGTATTTT

D: TRBD1
V: TRBV10-3
length: 16
J: TRBJ1-1
CDR3: CAISPTGGIIGTEAFF
DNA: TGTGCCATCAGCCCAACAGGGGGCATTATTGGCACTGAAGCTTTCTTT

D: NA
V: TRBV6-5
length: 15
J: TRBJ1-2
CDR3: CASGGPSRTNYGYTF
DNA: TGTGCCAGCGGAGGGCCGTCCAGGACTAACTATGGCTACACCTTC

D: TRBD1
V: TRBV5-1
length: 15
J: TRBJ1-1
CDR3: CASSSGTGGLAEAFF
DNA: TGCGCCAGCAGCTCCGGGACAGGGGGCCTCGCTGAAGCTTTCTTT

D: NA
V: TRBV11-2
length: 15
J: TRBJ2-7
CDR3: CASSSLRGLGYEQYF
DNA: TGTGCCAGCAGCTCCCTCAGGGGATTAGGCTACGAGCAGTACTTC

D: TRBD2
V: TRBV7-9
length: 18
J: TRBJ2-1
CDR3: CASSLNLAGARAYNEQFF
DNA: TGTGCCAGCAGCTTAAACCTAGCGGGGGCAAGGGCCTACAATGAGCAGTTCTTC

D: TRBD2
V: TRBV6-5
length: 15
J: TRBJ2-1
CDR3: CASTLAGGFYNEQFF
DNA: TGTGCCAGCACCTTAGCGGGGGGGTTTTACAATGAGCAGTTCTTC

D: NA
V: TRBV7-2
length: 13
J: TRBJ1-4
CDR3: CASSLEQAGKLFF
DNA: TGTGCCAGCAGCTTAGAGCAGGCGGGAAAACTGTTTTTT

D: NA
V: TRBV28
length: 15
J: TRBJ2-3
CDR3: CASSTPLRREDTQYF
DNA: TGTGCCAGCAGTACGCCCCTTAGGAGAGAAGATACGCAGTATTTT

D: TRBD1
V: TRBV7-2
length: 15
J: TRBJ1-6
CDR3: CASSLGTGVLSPLHF
DNA: TGTGCCAGCAGCTTAGGGACAGGGGTTCTTTCACCCCTCCACTTT

D: NA
V: TRBV7-2
length: 15
J: TRBJ2-3
CDR3: CASSLDGKRTDTQYF
DNA: TGTGCCAGCAGCTTAGATGGAAAGAGGACAGATACGCAGTATTTT

D: TRBD2
V: TRBV7-2
length: 15
J: TRBJ2-7
CDR3: CASSPLGLGGSEQYF
DNA: TGTGCCAGCAGTCCTCTAGGGTTGGGGGGGTCCGAGCAGTACTTC

D: NA
V: TRBV7-2
length: 12
J: TRBJ2-3
CDR3: CASSPLSDTQYF
DNA: TGTGCCAGCAGCCCATTGTCAGATACGCAGTATTTT

D: TRBD1
V: TRBV7-3
length: 18
J: TRBJ1-2
CDR3: CASSWDSANGSSTYGYTF
DNA: TGTGCCAGCAGCTGGGACAGCGCCAACGGTTCATCGACCTATGGCTACACCTTC

D: TRBD1
V: TRBV11-2
length: 15
J: TRBJ2-7
CDR3: CASSLDWTGVDEQYF
DNA: TGTGCCAGCAGCTTAGATTGGACAGGGGTAGACGAGCAGTACTTC

D: NA
V: TRBV28
length: 11
J: TRBJ1-1
CDR3: CASSPSGAAFF
DNA: TGTGCCAGCAGTCCTTCGGGTGCGGCTTTCTTT

D: TRBD2
V: TRBV9
length: 15
J: TRBJ2-5
CDR3: CASSVDTGRGETQYF
DNA: TGTGCCAGCAGCGTAGATACGGGGAGGGGAGAGACCCAGTACTTC

D: NA
V: TRBV5-1
length: 11
J: TRBJ2-7
CDR3: CASSFLDEQYF
DNA: TGCGCCAGCAGCTTCTTAGACGAGCAGTACTTC

D: NA
V: TRBV18
length: 13
J: TRBJ1-2
CDR3: CASSPQGNYGYTF
DNA: TGTGCCAGCTCACCTCAGGGTAACTATGGCTACACCTTC

D: TRBD1
V: TRBV11-2
length: 15
J: TRBJ2-7
CDR3: CASSLSPTGGAGQYF
DNA: TGTGCCAGCAGCTTAAGCCCGACAGGGGGAGCAGGGCAGTACTTC

D: NA
V: TRBV4-3
length: 14
J: TRBJ2-7
CDR3: CASSQDSQHYEQYF
DNA: TGCGCCAGCAGCCAAGATAGTCAGCACTACGAGCAGTACTTC

D: NA
V: TRBV6-1
length: 15
J: TRBJ1-3
CDR3: CASSERSVAGNTIYF
DNA: TGTGCCAGCAGTGAACGGTCGGTCGCTGGAAACACCATATATTTT

D: NA
V: TRBV5-6
length: 16
J: TRBJ1-5
CDR3: CASSLRDIHSDQPQHF
DNA: TGTGCCAGCAGCTTGAGGGACATCCACTCAGATCAGCCCCAGCATTTT

D: TRBD2
V: TRBV4-3
length: 19
J: TRBJ2-1
CDR3: CASSPRSSPGTSGVYEQFF
DNA: TGCGCCAGCAGCCCCCGAAGCTCACCTGGGACTAGCGGGGTGTATGAGCAGTTCTTC

D: NA
V: TRBV11-2
length: 13
J: TRBJ1-1
CDR3: CASKGFMNTEAFF
DNA: TGTGCCAGCAAGGGGTTCATGAACACTGAAGCTTTCTTT

D: TRBD1
V: TRBV9
length: 18
J: TRBJ1-3
CDR3: CASGLGTGGSGSGNTIYF
DNA: TGTGCCAGCGGATTGGGGACAGGGGGCTCCGGGAGTGGAAACACCATATATTTT

D: NA
V: TRBV5-6
length: 11
J: TRBJ1-2
CDR3: CASSSPRGYTF
DNA: TGTGCCAGCAGCTCTCCCCGTGGCTACACCTTC

D: TRBD1
V: TRBV29-1
length: 16
J: TRBJ1-4
CDR3: CSVNGGQGSSNEKLFF
DNA: TGCAGCGTTAATGGGGGACAGGGGTCCTCTAATGAAAAACTGTTTTTT

D: TRBD1
V: TRBV15
length: 16
J: TRBJ1-4
CDR3: CATSREMGQPLEKLFF
DNA: TGTGCCACCAGCAGAGAAATGGGACAGCCTCTCGAAAAACTGTTTTTT

D: TRBD1
V: TRBV19
length: 14
J: TRBJ1-1
CDR3: CASSGGQANTEAFF
DNA: TGTGCCAGTAGTGGGGGACAGGCCAACACTGAAGCTTTCTTT

D: TRBD1
V: TRBV7-9
length: 17
J: TRBJ2-4
CDR3: CASSLGVGRDRKNIQYF
DNA: TGTGCCAGCAGCCTAGGGGTAGGGCGGGACAGGAAAAACATTCAGTACTTC

D: TRBD2
V: TRBV29-1
length: 15
J: TRBJ2-3
CDR3: CSVRSGGPSTDTQYF
DNA: TGCAGCGTTCGGAGCGGGGGGCCTAGCACAGATACGCAGTATTTT

D: TRBD1
V: TRBV5-1
length: 12
J: TRBJ1-1
CDR3: CASSETTGAAFF
DNA: TGCGCCAGCAGCGAAACGACAGGGGCAGCTTTCTTT

D: NA
V: TRBV6-1
length: 13
J: TRBJ2-3
CDR3: CASRYSATDTQYF
DNA: TGTGCCAGCAGATATAGCGCCACAGATACGCAGTATTTT

D: NA
V: TRBV5-1
length: 13
J: TRBJ1-3
CDR3: CASSYRTEGAIYF
DNA: TGCGCCAGCAGCTACCGGACGGAGGGAGCCATATATTTT

D: TRBD1
V: TRBV29-1
length: 12
J: TRBJ1-1
CDR3: CSAGQGGTEAFF
DNA: TGCAGCGCCGGACAGGGTGGCACTGAAGCTTTCTTT

D: TRBD2
V: TRBV9
length: 17
J: TRBJ2-3
CDR3: CASSPAGTSGRTDTQYF
DNA: TGTGCCAGCAGCCCGGCCGGGACTAGCGGCCGCACAGATACGCAGTATTTT

D: NA
V: TRBV29-1
length: 15
J: TRBJ2-3
CDR3: CSVVGGVGNTDTQYF
DNA: TGCAGCGTTGTCGGAGGGGTGGGGAACACAGATACGCAGTATTTT

D: NA
V: TRBV18
length: 14
J: TRBJ1-3
CDR3: CASRGSLGGNTIYF
DNA: TGTGCCAGCCGAGGGTCTCTCGGTGGAAACACCATATATTTT

D: TRBD1
V: TRBV7-6
length: 18
J: TRBJ2-7
CDR3: CASSPPRDRESLSYEQYF
DNA: TGTGCCAGCAGCCCGCCCCGGGACAGGGAATCACTCTCCTACGAGCAGTACTTC

D: NA
V: TRBV10-3
length: 13
J: TRBJ2-7
CDR3: CAIRDSGSYEQYF
DNA: TGTGCCATCCGGGACAGCGGGTCCTACGAGCAGTACTTC

D: TRBD1
V: TRBV2
length: 15
J: TRBJ1-2
CDR3: CASSEGFRGLGGYTF
DNA: TGTGCCAGCAGTGAAGGCTTCAGGGGGCTTGGGGGCTACACCTTC